This T cell receptor (beta chain) came from a study of T cell responses to AZD1222 COVID-19 vaccine. Study-level findings and limits: Spike-specific TCR depth and breadth grew after two AZD1222 doses. Unmutated variant regions are reportedly targeted by nearly half of spike-specific TCRs. The donor group comprised mostly white British people and more females; the analysis possibly underestimated clonal diversity.

V gave up 6 bases and J gave up 4 bases; unmatched junction bases: 6. The CDR3 consists of 14 residues. The germline gives CDR1 MDHEN, CDR2 SYDVKM. On this clone itself: As yet, its antigen is unknown.

Assay used: immunoSEQ multiplex PCR; TCRdb lists only in-frame clones, some missing. The data hold 150,000 to 180,000 clones, with roughly nine tenths observed a single time. This rearrangement joins TRBV28 to TRBJ1-5; 7 bases are shared with TRBD1. The source of this sequence is an adult in good health. Source: peripheral blood, taken on day 0 of MenACWY control vaccination. The CDR3 here is CASRWRQGNQPQHF. CDR3 DNA: TGTGCCAGCAGATGGCGACAGGGTAATCAGCCCCAGCATTTT.